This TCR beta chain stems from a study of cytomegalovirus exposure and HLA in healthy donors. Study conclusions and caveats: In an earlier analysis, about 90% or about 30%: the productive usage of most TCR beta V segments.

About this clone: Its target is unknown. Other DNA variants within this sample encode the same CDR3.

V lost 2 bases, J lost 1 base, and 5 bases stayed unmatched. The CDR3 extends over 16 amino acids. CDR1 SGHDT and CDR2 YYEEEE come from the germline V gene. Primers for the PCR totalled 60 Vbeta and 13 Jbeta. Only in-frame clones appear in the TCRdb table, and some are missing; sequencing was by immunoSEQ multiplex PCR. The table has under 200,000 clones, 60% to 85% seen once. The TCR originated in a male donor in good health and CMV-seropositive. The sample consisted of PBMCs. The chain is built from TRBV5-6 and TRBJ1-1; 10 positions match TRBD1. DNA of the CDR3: TGTGCCAGCAGCTTATTCGGACAGGGGGGGAACACTGAAGCTTTCTTT. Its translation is CASSLFGQGGNTEAFF. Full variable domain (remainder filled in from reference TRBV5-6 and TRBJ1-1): DAGVTQSPTHLIKTRGQQVTLRCSPKSGHDTVSWYQQALGQGPQFIFQYYEEEERQRGNFPDRFSGHQFPNYSSELNVNALLLGDSALYLCASSLFGQGGNTEAFFGQGTRLTVV.